This T cell receptor (beta chain) was identified in a study of shared clonotypes between healthy human individuals. This CDR3 region has 18 residues. After removal of 3 bases from V and 2 bases from J, the junction contained 8 bases not matched to a gene. The germline CDR1 and CDR2 sequences are SGHVS and FQNEAQ. Some 30,000 T cell genomes (approximately 0.2 ug DNA) went into each sorted-subset replicate. Produced via immunoSEQ multiplex PCR; TCRdb's table is partial and in-frame only. The sample includes 2 million to 3 million clones, over 85% of them seen just once. This clonotype was sampled from a man aged 18 to 29 in good health. Some clones in this sample may be carry-over from other donors' samples. Sequenced: naive CD4+ T cells from PBMCs. Subset described: CD45RA+ positively selected. This chain uses TRBV7-8 with TRBJ2-7; 15 bases are a match to TRBD2. CDR3 nucleotide sequence: TGTGCCAGCAGCTTCGTGTGGGGACTAGCGGGAGGCGCCTACGAGCAGTACTTC. Translated: CASSFVWGLAGGAYEQYF.